The TCR beta chain described here comes from a study of early T cells in non-severe SARS-CoV-2 infection. About this clonotype: As yet, its antigen is unknown.

Germline V gives CDR1 SGHRS, CDR2 YFSETQ. The V end lost 7 bases, the J end lost 2 bases, and 14 bases lay between the germline ends. The CDR3 is 14 amino acids. Attachment of unique molecular identifiers was made to individual cDNA molecules. TCRdb independently ran MiXCR on the 5' RACE reads; one entry per CDR3 protein. The sample lists 70,000 to 90,000 distinct CDR3 sequences, approximately 12% occurring once. Study-wide results and caveats: Missing private and CD4 specificities, VDJdb matching favored anti-spike CD8 responses.

The sequence came from an adult who was a healthcare worker with PCR-confirmed SARS-CoV-2 infection or an uninfected control (not recorded which). The chain is built from TRBV5-1 and TRBJ2-3; D is perhaps TRBD2 (6 bases). Source material: whole blood. As DNA, the CDR3 is TGCGCCAGCTGGGTGGGGGGATCCACAGATACGCAGTATTTT. Amino acid sequence: CASWVGGSTDTQYF.